This T cell receptor (beta chain) was documented in a study of T cells and Merkel cell carcinoma outcomes. Some clones are missing from TCRdb's copy, which holds only in-frame ones; the method was immunoSEQ multiplex PCR. The sample lists 5,000 to 7,000 clones, 60% to 80% occurring once. Per germline, CDR1 LNHDA and CDR2 SQIVND (reference sequence). This CDR3 region has 16 residues. V was cut by 2 bases and J by 2 bases, with 10 bases left in between. Study-wide results and limits: Merkel cell carcinoma outcomes were reportedly predicted by repertoire and T-cell density.

This clone has a handful of counts. Its antigen remains unknown. The sequence was obtained from a human donor with Merkel cell carcinoma. The chain uses TRBV19 and TRBJ2-6; TRBD2 is a possible D gene (5 bases). Source material: tumor tissue from Merkel cell carcinoma. In nucleotides, the CDR3 is TGTGCCAGTAGTATATTGGTGGGAGCTGGGGCCAACGTCCTGACTTTC. The encoded protein is CASSILVGAGANVLTF.